Listed below are T cell receptor beta chains from one sample, sequenced in a study of blood T cell repertoires in COVID-19. Some clones are missing from TCRdb's copy, which holds only in-frame ones; the method was immunoSEQ multiplex PCR. In the table there are around 42,000 clones, around 80% of which are singletons. Sequenced input: peripheral blood. These receptors were obtained from a man older than 75 with active or convalescent COVID-19. Both conserved end residues are part of each CDR3. A D gene is named only where the DNA matches it firmly. Where a row states a size, it is once, few, many or the class of an expanded clone; other rows omit it.

d_gene	v_gene	j_gene	abundance	CDR3nt	CDR3aa
NA	TRBV20-1	TRBJ1-1	NA	TGCAGTGCTAGAGGGCCGGAAGCTTTCTTT	CSARGPEAFF
TRBD1	TRBV4-2	TRBJ1-5	NA	TGTGCCAGCAGCCAAGGAGCCTTAACCATGACAGGGAGCAATCAGCCCCAGCATTTT	CASSQGALTMTGSNQPQHF
TRBD2	TRBV7-7	TRBJ2-1	NA	TGTGCTAGCAGCTTACTAGCGGGAGCGGGGAATGAGCAGTTCTTC	CASSLLAGAGNEQFF
NA	TRBV5-8	TRBJ2-7	NA	TGTGCCAGCAGCTTGGCGGGAACCCGGAGCTCCTACGAGCAGTACTTC	CASSLAGTRSSYEQYF
TRBD1	TRBV27	TRBJ1-2	NA	TGTGCCAGCAGTTTATCCGGGACAGGCTATGGCTACACCTTC	CASSLSGTGYGYTF
NA	TRBV28	TRBJ1-6	NA	TGTGCCTGCGGAACCCCGGCCTCCTATAATTCACCCCTCCACTTT	CACGTPASYNSPLHF
NA	TRBV3-1/TRBV3-2	TRBJ2-3	NA	TGTGCCAGCAGCCAAGCTTATGACAGGGGAGGGAGGGACACAGATACGCAGTATTTT	CASSQAYDRGGRDTDTQYF
NA	TRBV3-1/TRBV3-2	TRBJ2-5	NA	TGTGCCAGCAGCCAAGGACCGTCGCCAGGGCAAGAGACCCAGTACTTC	CASSQGPSPGQETQYF
NA	TRBV6-5	TRBJ1-5	NA	TGTGCCAGCAGTTACGGGGGGAATCAGCCCCAGCATTTT	CASSYGGNQPQHF
NA	TRBV4-3	TRBJ2-7	NA	TGCGCCAGCAGCCAGGGTGAGGCTTCCTCCTACGAGCAGTACTTC	CASSQGEASSYEQYF
TRBD1	TRBV28	TRBJ1-5	NA	TGTGCCAGCAGCTGGGGGACAGTAAATCAGCCCCAGCATTTT	CASSWGTVNQPQHF
TRBD2	TRBV7-8	TRBJ2-5	once	TGTGCCAGCAGCTTAAGGGAGGGGCGTTTCCAAGAGACCCAGTACTTC	CASSLREGRFQETQYF
TRBD2	TRBV10-3	TRBJ2-3	NA	TGTGCCATCAGTGAAGGGCTAGCGGGCACAGATACGCAGTATTTT	CAISEGLAGTDTQYF
NA	TRBV4-1	TRBJ1-1	NA	TGCGCCAGCAGGTTAAGCGGTAACACTGAAGCTTTCTTT	CASRLSGNTEAFF
NA	TRBV4-1	TRBJ1-6	once	TGCGCCAGCAGCCAAGATACAGGGTGGTCACCTCTCCACTTT	CASSQDTGWSPLHF
TRBD1	TRBV11-3	TRBJ2-2	once	TGTGCCAGCAGCGCTGGACAGGGGCTCGTCACCGGGGAGCTGTTTTTT	CASSAGQGLVTGELFF
NA	TRBV28	TRBJ1-1	once	TGTGCCAGCAGTTTATGGGCTGGAGACAGTCGCTCTGAAGCTTTCTTT	CASSLWAGDSRSEAFF
NA	TRBV28	TRBJ1-4	NA	TGTGCCAGCAGGTCCACAGGGTTCACTAATGAAAAACTGTTTTTT	CASRSTGFTNEKLFF
TRBD1	TRBV28	TRBJ1-2	NA	TGTGCCAGCAGTTACGTCCGGGACAGGGGGCTCGAACGTGGCTACACCTTC	CASSYVRDRGLERGYTF
TRBD1	TRBV12-3/TRBV12-4	TRBJ1-2	NA	TGTGCCAGCAGTTTCGGGGACAGGGAGGGCTACACCTTC	CASSFGDREGYTF
TRBD1	TRBV18	TRBJ2-7	NA	TGTGCCAGCTCACCGGACTTAGGGACAGCCTACGACGAGCAGTACTTC	CASSPDLGTAYDEQYF
NA	TRBV20-1	TRBJ1-4	few	TGCAGTGCTAGTGGTGGGACAAGTAATGAAAAACTGTTTTTT	CSASGGTSNEKLFF
NA	TRBV10-3	TRBJ1-2	few	TGTGCCATCATTGGGGGGATTTATGGCTACACCTTC	CAIIGGIYGYTF
TRBD2	TRBV4-2	TRBJ2-1	NA	TGTGCCAGCAGCCCCGGACTAGCGAGATCCTACAATGAGCAGTTCTTC	CASSPGLARSYNEQFF
NA	TRBV6-6	TRBJ1-1	NA	TGTGCCAGCAGTCCACGGGGGGCAGGGGCCCAGGGAGCTTTCTTT	CASSPRGAGAQGAFF
NA	TRBV27	TRBJ2-1	NA	TGTGCCAGCAGTTCCTCGACAGTGGGCAATGAGCAGTTCTTC	CASSSSTVGNEQFF
NA	TRBV28	TRBJ2-1	NA	TGTGCCAGCAGTTTCAGCGGAAGCTCCTACAATGAGCAGTTCTTC	CASSFSGSSYNEQFF
NA	TRBV19	TRBJ1-5	NA	TGTGCCAGTAGTCCGAACAGGGTTTCCAATCAGCCCCAGCATTTT	CASSPNRVSNQPQHF
TRBD2	TRBV11-2	TRBJ2-1	NA	TGTGCCAGCAGGTCTGGGACTAGCAGAAAGGGGCTTTCCTACAATGAGCAGTTCTTC	CASRSGTSRKGLSYNEQFF
NA	TRBV30	TRBJ2-1	NA	TGTGCCTGCCGGGACTCGGGCGATGAGCAGTTCTTC	CACRDSGDEQFF
TRBD1	TRBV6-2/TRBV6-3	TRBJ2-2	NA	TGTGCCAGCAGTTTCGGGACAGTCTACACCGGGGAGCTGTTTTTT	CASSFGTVYTGELFF
TRBD2	TRBV11-3	TRBJ2-1	NA	TGTGCCAGCAGCCCCCGGGGGGTAGAGTTTAGTGAGCAGTTCTTC	CASSPRGVEFSEQFF
NA	TRBV1	TRBJ1-2	NA	TGCACCAGCAGTGTCGCACCGGGACAGGGGGCGTATGGCTACACCTTC	CTSSVAPGQGAYGYTF
TRBD1	TRBV7-9	TRBJ2-1	NA	TGTGCCAGCAGCTCAGACAGGGATGAGCAGTTCTTC	CASSSDRDEQFF
NA	TRBV28	TRBJ2-2	once	TGTGCCAGCACCCCCACCGGGGACACCGGGGAGCTGTTTTTT	CASTPTGDTGELFF
NA	TRBV9	TRBJ1-2	NA	TGTGCCAGCAGCGTATGGTCAGGAACCTATGGCTACACCTTC	CASSVWSGTYGYTF
TRBD1	TRBV28	TRBJ1-3	NA	TGTGCCAGCAGTTTGACAGGGTATGGAAACACCATATATTTT	CASSLTGYGNTIYF
TRBD2	TRBV7-8	TRBJ2-7	NA	TGTGCCAGCAGCAGCTATAGCGGGGGAGGCTCCTACGAGCAGTACTTC	CASSSYSGGGSYEQYF
TRBD1	TRBV9	TRBJ2-5	NA	TGTGCCAGCAGCACAGCCGGGACAGAAGAGACCCAGTACTTC	CASSTAGTEETQYF
NA	TRBV5-1	TRBJ2-7	NA	TGCGCCAGCAGCTTGGAGGGAGTACTTGCTTACTCCTACGAGCAGTACTTC	CASSLEGVLAYSYEQYF
NA	TRBV7-9	TRBJ1-1	NA	TGTGCCAGCAGCTTAAGCAGGGGAGGGGGCACTGAAGCTTTCTTT	CASSLSRGGGTEAFF
NA	TRBV21-1	TRBJ1-5	NA	TGTGCCAGCTGGGGGGGGCTCGGCAATCAGCCCCAGCATTTT	CASWGGLGNQPQHF
TRBD1	TRBV5-4	TRBJ1-3	NA	TGTGCCAGCAGCTTGACCAAACAGGGGGGCGACACCATATATTTT	CASSLTKQGGDTIYF
NA	TRBV27	TRBJ2-7	NA	TGTGCCAGCGGTGCGGTAGCGGCTTCCTACGAGCAGTACTTC	CASGAVAASYEQYF
NA	TRBV5-6	TRBJ1-2	NA	TGTGCCTCACAACAAAACGGGGAGGGCTATGGCTACACCTTC	CASQQNGEGYGYTF
TRBD1	TRBV6-9	TRBJ1-3	NA	TGTGCCAGCAGTTATCCCCGGGACAGGGGAGTTAATTCCATATATTTT	CASSYPRDRGVNSIYF
TRBD1	TRBV19	TRBJ1-1	NA	TGTGCCAGTAGTGCCCGGGACAGGGCCCTTGACACTGAAGCTTTCTTT	CASSARDRALDTEAFF
NA	TRBV14	TRBJ2-7	NA	TGTGCCAGCAGCCAAGTTTCCGGGGTCGAGCAGTACTTC	CASSQVSGVEQYF
NA	TRBV11-1	TRBJ2-1	NA	TGTGCCAGCAGTAGACAGAGCTCCTACAATGAGCAGTTCTTC	CASSRQSSYNEQFF
NA	TRBV12-3/TRBV12-4	TRBJ1-1	NA	TGTGCCAGCAGTTTTGGGGGAGGCACTGAAGCTTTCTTT	CASSFGGGTEAFF
NA	TRBV29-1	TRBJ1-1	NA	TGCAGCGTTATTGAGGGCTACACTGAAGCTTTCTTT	CSVIEGYTEAFF
NA	TRBV27	TRBJ2-7	NA	TGTGCCAGCAGTTTTCACAGGGCGGGCGAGCAGTACTTC	CASSFHRAGEQYF
NA	TRBV28	TRBJ2-3	NA	TGTGCCAGCAGCTCAGGGTTGGGGACAGATACGCAGTATTTT	CASSSGLGTDTQYF
TRBD1	TRBV18	TRBJ1-2	NA	TGTGCCAGCTCACCGACGGACAGGGTGGCGAACTATGGCTACACCTTC	CASSPTDRVANYGYTF
TRBD1	TRBV7-8	TRBJ1-3	NA	TGTGCCAGCAGCGTGAGGACAGGGGAGTCTGGAAACACCATATATTTT	CASSVRTGESGNTIYF
TRBD1	TRBV19	TRBJ2-2	NA	TGTGCCAGTAGTATGACAGCCTACGGCAGGGGGCGTCAAGACGGGGAGCTGTTTTTT	CASSMTAYGRGRQDGELFF
NA	TRBV27	TRBJ1-4	NA	TGTGCCAGCAGCCTCCACAGGGCGGGTAATGAAAAACTGTTTTTT	CASSLHRAGNEKLFF